One and the same sample provided the 25 T cell receptor beta chains below, sequenced in a study of blood T cell repertoires in COVID-19. Here immunoSEQ multiplex PCR was the method, and the copy in TCRdb shows in-frame clones only, minus some. In the table there are roughly 280,000 clones, less than 90% of which are singletons. Input material: peripheral blood. The receptor set was obtained from a man aged 60-69 years who had recovered from COVID-19.

The chain combines TRBV6-6 with TRBJ1-3; perhaps TRBD1 as D (5 bases). This CDR3 spans 17 amino acids. Germline assignment: CDR1 MNHNY and CDR2 SVGAGI (reference sequence). Trimming removed 7 bases from V and 0 bases from J, with 19 bases in between. CDR3 nucleotides: TGTGCCAGCATTCGGGGGGGGGTCGTGAGCTCTGGAAACACCATATATTTT. Amino acids: CASIRGGVVSSGNTIYF.

The chain recombines TRBV5-1 with TRBJ1-1, with a weak D call TRBD1 (5 bases). This CDR3 has 14 residues. CDR1 is SGHRS and CDR2 is YFSETQ in the germline V gene. V was shortened by 2 bases and J by 0 bases, with 8 bases between the two germline ends. The CDR3 loop is CASSFGGVNTEAFF. As DNA, the CDR3 is TGCGCCAGCAGCTTTGGGGGGGTGAACACTGAAGCTTTCTTT.

V and J are TRBV6-2 or TRBV6-3 and TRBJ2-7, with TRBD1 identical over 7 bases. This CDR3 has 16 residues. V was pared by 4 bases and J by 0 bases, with 9 bases of the junction left unmatched. Germline values: CDR1 MNHEY, CDR2 SVGEGT. This chain's CDR3 is CASSSKIRGSSYEQYF. The CDR3 DNA sequence: TGTGCCAGCAGTTCCAAAATCAGGGGGAGCTCCTACGAGCAGTACTTC.

The gene calls are TRBV2 and TRBJ2-7; D call uncertain. Looked up from germline, CDR1 is SNHLY and CDR2 is FYNNEI. The length of the CDR3 is 16 residues. The V end was cut by 2 bases, the J end by 2 bases, with 16 bases between. The CDR3 DNA is TGTGCCAGCAGTGAATCTACAAAACTACTAACCTACGAGCAGTACTTC. Translating it yields CASSESTKLLTYEQYF.

CDR3 in DNA: TGTGCCAGCAGCTTAGATCGGTCGCAGGCCGCGTCAGCTTTCTTT. Its protein is CASSLDRSQAASAFF. This sequence joins TRBV7-8 and TRBJ1-1; D not resolved. CDR3 size: 15 residues. Trimming left V 1 base short and J 10 bases short, with 19 bases between. Germline V gene data show CDR1 as SGHVS and CDR2 as FQNEAQ.

Concerning this clone: Other nucleotide sequences in the sample specify the same CDR3. The chain joins TRBV5-4 to TRBJ2-3; 8 nucleotides align to TRBD2. Germline V lookup: CDR1 SGHNT, CDR2 YYREEE (reference sequence). This CDR3 comprises 16 residues. The V segment lost 2 bases and the J segment 3 bases; nucleotides outside the gene matches: 8. CDR3 sequence: CASSLFRGGGTDTQYF. Written as DNA, the CDR3 is TGTGCCAGCAGCTTATTCCGGGGGGGCGGAACAGATACGCAGTATTTT.

The sample holds one count of this clone. V usage is TRBV5-1 and J usage is TRBJ2-3; TRBD2 agrees at 11 bases. Germline loops: CDR1 SGHRS, CDR2 YFSETQ. The CDR3 runs to 17 residues. J was trimmed by 2 bases and V by 0 bases; bases with no gene match: 5. Here the CDR3 DNA reads TGCGCCAGCAGCTTGGGGTCTAGCGGGGGGAACACAGATACGCAGTATTTT. This encodes CASSLGSSGGNTDTQYF.

V gene TRBV12-5 combines with J gene TRBJ2-5, with D perhaps TRBD1 (6 bases). The V end lost 1 base, the J end lost 5 bases, and 17 bases lay between the germline ends. The CDR3 is 16 residues long. Germline-derived CDR1 and CDR2 are LGHNT and FRNRAP. CDR3 DNA: TGTGCTAGTGGTTTGGCCTCCCCAGGGGCGTTGGAGACCCAGTACTTC. Its protein product is CASGLASPGALETQYF.

The chain has TRBV5-5 and TRBJ2-1, with D hard to call. This CDR3 has 18 residues. From germline, CDR1 is SGHKS and CDR2 YYEKEE (reference sequence). V was shortened by 0 bases and J by 0 bases, with 16 bases between the two germline ends. The CDR3 DNA is TGTGCCAGCAGCTTGGGCCCTGTACGTGCGGTCTCCTACAATGAGCAGTTCTTC. This translates into CASSLGPVRAVSYNEQFF.

The J gene is TRBJ1-2, the V gene TRBV27; a possible D gene is TRBD1 (6 bases). V was shortened by 5 bases and J by 7 bases, with 14 bases between the two germline ends. The CDR3 is 13 amino acids. In germline, CDR1 is MNHEY, CDR2 SMNVEV (reference sequence). DNA for the CDR3: TGTGCCAGCAGTGGAACAGGGTTCGGTGGCTACACCTTC. It is translated as CASSGTGFGGYTF.

CDR3 in DNA: TGTGCCAGCAGCCCCAACAGAATACTAGCGAGACCAGATACGCAGTATTTT. It is translated as CASSPNRILARPDTQYF. The V call is TRBV7-9, the J call TRBJ2-3; 7 bases align to TRBD2. The CDR3 runs 17 residues. The ends lost 5 bases at V and 4 bases at J; junction bases unmatched: 15. Germline loops: CDR1 SEHNR, CDR2 FQNEAQ (reference sequence).

This clone was seen repeatedly, ten times or more. This chain links TRBV28 with TRBJ2-2; D is uncertain. This CDR3 spans 12 amino acids. Per the germline V gene, CDR1 is MDHEN and CDR2 is SYDVKM. Between the trimmed V and J ends, which lost 5 bases and 6 bases, there was a span of 7 bases. CDR3 amino acids: CASSLLSGELFF. CDR3 coding DNA: TGTGCCAGCAGTCTACTTTCCGGGGAGCTGTTTTTT.

V usage is TRBV24-1 and J usage is TRBJ2-2, with a possible D match to TRBD1 (5 bases). The CDR3 spans 14 residues. The V gene's germline CDR1 is KGHDR and CDR2 SFDVKD. V dropped 5 bases and J dropped 1 base, with 7 bases sitting between them. CDR3 in amino acids: CATSGGGNTGELFF. CDR3 bases: TGTGCCACCAGTGGGGGCGGGAACACCGGGGAGCTGTTTTTT.

The gene calls are TRBV6-6 and TRBJ2-7, with 9 nucleotides matching TRBD1. CDR3 size: 14 residues. The germline gives CDR1 MNHNY, CDR2 SVGAGI (reference sequence). Germline trimming cut 7 bases from V and 0 bases from J; bases unmatched to any gene: 4. CDR3 amino acids: CASKLQGASYEQYF. The DNA of the CDR3 is TGTGCCAGCAAACTACAGGGGGCCTCCTACGAGCAGTACTTC.

The V and J genes are TRBV29-1 and TRBJ1-1; 12 nucleotides line up with TRBD1. The J segment lost 6 bases and the V segment lost 3 bases, leaving 8 bases of the junction unmatched. There are 15 residues in the CDR3. In germline, CDR1 is SQVTM, CDR2 ANQGSEA. CDR3 amino acids: CSVDLGDRGLSEAFF. The CDR3 DNA reads as TGCAGCGTTGATTTGGGGGACAGGGGGCTCTCTGAAGCTTTCTTT. The entire variable domain, with the rest obtained from reference TRBV29-1 and TRBJ1-1, is as follows: SAVISQKPSRDICQRGTSLTIQCQVDSQVTMMFWYRQQPGQSLTLIATANQGSEATYESGFVIDKFPISRPNLTFSTLTVSNMSPEDSSIYLCSVDLGDRGLSEAFFGQGTRLTVV.

The chain carries TRBV5-1 and TRBJ1-1; D remains ambiguous. The CDR3 covers 15 residues. Trimming took off 4 bases at V and 1 base at J, with 14 bases between the two ends. CDR1 is SGHRS, CDR2 YFSETQ, per germline. For the CDR3, the DNA is TGCGCCAGCAGCCCCTCGGGTTCCAAGAACACTGAAGCTTTCTTT. Amino acid sequence: CASSPSGSKNTEAFF.

The rearrangement joins TRBV30 to TRBJ2-2; TRBD2 might be the D (6 bases). Looked up from germline, CDR1 is GTSNPN and CDR2 is SVGIG (reference sequence). This CDR3 is built from 16 residues. V lost 0 bases and J lost 3, with 14 bases in between. The chain's CDR3 is CAWSVLRTIDTGELFF. The CDR3 region has the DNA TGTGCCTGGAGTGTACTTAGGACTATCGACACCGGGGAGCTGTTTTTT. The variable domain in full, completed from reference TRBV30 and TRBJ2-2, reads SQTIHQWPATLVQPVGSPLSLECTVEGTSNPNLYWYRQAAGRGLQLLFYSVGIGQISSEVPQNLSASRPQDRQFILSSKKLLLSDSGFYLCAWSVLRTIDTGELFFGEGSRLTVL.

This clone occurred many times. The chain carries TRBV5-8 and TRBJ1-2, with D hard to call. The germline V gene has CDR1 SGHTS and CDR2 YDEGEE. The CDR3 has 15 residues. V dropped 3 bases and J dropped 4 bases, with 16 bases sitting between them. In DNA form, the CDR3 reads TGTGCCAGCAGCTCCTACCGGACTGTGGTCTATGGCTACACCTTC. It specifies CASSSYRTVVYGYTF.

The chain combines TRBV11-2 with TRBJ1-2, with D tentatively TRBD1 (5 bases). Deletions cut 6 bases from V and 2 bases from J, with 10 bases between. Germline CDR1 reads SGHAT; CDR2 reads FQNNGV. The CDR3 has 13 residues. CDR3 bases: TGTGCCAGCAGTTTGCAGGGAAACTATGGCTACACCTTC. It encodes CASSLQGNYGYTF.

The chain couples TRBV7-2 to TRBJ1-1, with 10 bases that match TRBD1. Germline V gives CDR1 SGHTA, CDR2 FQGNSA. The CDR3 totals 16 residues. V gave up 0 bases and J gave up 7 bases; unmatched junction bases: 8. The CDR3 region has the DNA TGTGCCAGCAGCTTAGCGGGGACAGGGGCCTTCAATGAAGCTTTCTTT. It yields the protein CASSLAGTGAFNEAFF.

The chain carries TRBV12-3 or TRBV12-4 and TRBJ2-7, with a weak D call TRBD2 (6 bases). The CDR3 totals 11 residues. The V and J ends lost 8 bases and 2 bases respectively, with 7 bases between them. CDR3 DNA sequence: TGTGCCAGCGGGAGGCCCTACGAGCAGTACTTC. Translation gives CASGRPYEQYF.

This clone has at least ten counts. V usage is TRBV19 and J usage is TRBJ2-7, with 8 bases that match TRBD1. V gave up 7 bases and J gave up 2 bases; unmatched junction bases: 10. This CDR3 is 15 amino acids long. The V gene's germline CDR1 is LNHDA and CDR2 SQIVND (reference sequence). The CDR3 DNA reads TGTGCCAGTACCCCTCGTGGGACAGGACCCTACGAGCAGTACTTC. Its translation is CASTPRGTGPYEQYF.

This chain links TRBV27 with TRBJ1-6; D is unresolved. With 6 bases removed from V and 3 bases from J, the gap between germline ends came to 6 bases. The germline V gene encodes CDR1 MNHEY and CDR2 SMNVEV (reference sequence). The CDR3 is 13 amino acids. CDR3 residues: CASSEGYNSPLHF. The CDR3, as DNA: TGTGCCAGCAGCGAGGGCTATAATTCACCCCTCCACTTT.

The chain joins TRBV6-5 to TRBJ1-4; D remains ambiguous. The CDR3 is 12 amino acids. Trimming removed 6 bases at V and 8 bases at J, with 10 bases between. Germline values: CDR1 MNHEY, CDR2 SVGAGI. This CDR3 is CASRSRGEKLFF. In nucleotides, the CDR3 is TGTGCCAGCAGGAGCCGAGGAGAAAAACTGTTTTTT.

The chain is built from TRBV29-1 and TRBJ2-5; D is unresolved. V was clipped by 5 bases and J by 1 base, with 14 bases between them. Per germline, CDR1 SQVTM and CDR2 ANQGSEA. The CDR3 is made up of 14 amino acids. The CDR3 is CSVYPAGIQETQYF. The CDR3 nucleotides read TGCAGCGTTTACCCGGCAGGCATCCAAGAGACCCAGTACTTC.